The T cell receptor (beta chain) described here comes from a study of Ad26.COV2.S vaccination and SARS-CoV-2 variants. On the study more broadly: By the intramuscular route, Ad26.COV2.S was given once, or twice 56 days apart. Findings and limits, study-wide: Those who received vaccine or placebo ended up with similar non-spike TCR breadth. While placebo recipients had lower spike-specific TCR breadth, vaccine recipients had more.

TCRdb's copy holds only in-frame clones and misses some; the assay was immunoSEQ multiplex PCR. The data hold about 480,000 clones, with 87% observed a single time. The V gene's germline CDR1 is MDHEN and CDR2 SYDVKM. Trimming removed 5 bases from V and 2 bases from J, with 16 bases in between. CDR3 length equals 15 residues. Treatment indicated: roughly 19 received Ad26.COV2.S at low or high dose, single or two shots; about 5 received placebo; per-sample allocation not given. Specimen acquisition occurred on day 63 following the initial vaccine or placebo injection. Of note for this clone: Its antigen is not known.

Sequencing was performed on peripheral blood, taken in a trial of Ad26.COV2.S vaccine versus placebo. This sequence was found in a person aged 18-60 years who received the Ad26.COV2.S COVID-19 vaccine or a placebo. The gene calls are TRBV28 and TRBJ2-7; a possible D gene is TRBD2 (5 bases). CDR3 residues: CASSEIRTGTYEQYF. CDR3 in DNA: TGTGCCAGCAGTGAAATCAGGACGGGGACCTACGAGCAGTACTTC.